This T cell receptor (beta chain) originates from a study of cytomegalovirus exposure and HLA in healthy donors. This CDR3 spans 12 amino acids. CDR1 is SQVTM and CDR2 is ANQGSEA in the germline V gene. V trimming: 2 bases; J trimming: 7 bases; junction bases outside the gene matches: 4. PCR primers comprised 60 Vbeta and 13 Jbeta primers. TCRdb keeps only in-frame clones here, not all; method: immunoSEQ multiplex PCR. The top ten hold roughly 6.3% of the sample, which has 120,000 or so clones, around 84% seen once. The sample taken for sequencing was PBMCs. V and J are TRBV29-1 and TRBJ2-5; 7 bases match TRBD2. This sequence was found in a woman aged 40 to 55 in good health and CMV-seronegative. The CDR3 sequence: CSVESPGGTQYF. The CDR3 DNA reads as TGCAGCGTTGAATCCCCGGGGGGGACCCAGTACTTC.